This entry is about one T cell receptor beta chain. Antigen specificity is unknown. The data were obtained in a study of monozygotic twins with inflammatory bowel disease. Study results and caveats: Researchers report that IBD patients shared fewer clonotypes with others than healthy twins, especially amid disease activity. By inverse Simpson index, TCRbeta diversity was lower in IBD patients than in healthy co-twins.

TCRdb re-called the 5' RACE reads, yielding one record per CDR3 amino acid sequence without DNA. The sample holds approximately 400,000 distinct CDR3 sequences. Source material: blood. The TCR was taken from a human donor with ulcerative colitis or Crohn's disease, or a healthy co-twin of an affected twin (not recorded which).

The CDR3 loop is CASSYSLGGINEKLFF. The V call is TRBV6-5, the J call TRBJ1-4; TCRdb designates TRBD1, a call that cannot be tested without DNA. The CDR3 runs to 16 residues. Germline V gives CDR1 MNHEY, CDR2 SVGAGI.